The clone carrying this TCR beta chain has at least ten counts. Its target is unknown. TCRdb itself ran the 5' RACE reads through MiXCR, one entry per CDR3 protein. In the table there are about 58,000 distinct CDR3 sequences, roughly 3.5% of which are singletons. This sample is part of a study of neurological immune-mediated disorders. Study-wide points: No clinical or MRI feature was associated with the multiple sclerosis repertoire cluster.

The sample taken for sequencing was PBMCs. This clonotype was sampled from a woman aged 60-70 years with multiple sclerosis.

DNA of the CDR3: TGCGCCAGCAGCGCTCTGGGCGGTAACAATGAGCAGTTCTTC. This codes for CASSALGGNNEQFF. The J gene is TRBJ2-1, the V gene TRBV5-1, with D unresolved. Germline lookup yields CDR1 SGHRS and CDR2 YFSETQ. The CDR3 contains 14 residues. V was shortened by 4 bases and J by 5 bases, with 13 bases between the two germline ends.